Below are 14 T cell receptor beta chains sequenced from a single sample in a study of blood T cells in healthy people across ages. Next came a second PCR, run for roughly 7 to 12 cycles, which used a sample-barcoded 5' primer along with a J-beta primer mix. In TCRdb, the 5' RACE reads were re-called with MiXCR into one record per CDR3 protein. The sample has some 1,500,000 distinct CDR3 sequences; roughly 43% are singletons. Sequencing input: blood. The receptors shown here come from a woman between 18 and 29 years old in good health.

The rearrangement uses TRBV28 and TRBJ2-1, with 10 nucleotides matching TRBD2. The CDR3 loop spans 15 amino acids. CDR1 MDHEN and CDR2 SYDVKM come from the germline V gene. This CDR3 reads CAGVPGLASYNEQFF. As DNA, the CDR3 is TGTGCAGGGGTCCCGGGACTAGCGTCCTACAATGAGCAGTTCTTC.

This clonotype occurred once. This rearrangement joins TRBV2 to TRBJ1-1; D possibly corresponds to TRBD1 (5 bases). CDR3 length equals 15 residues. Per the germline V gene, CDR1 is SNHLY and CDR2 is FYNNEI. V was shortened by 11 bases and J by 1 base, with 20 bases between the two germline ends. As DNA, the CDR3 is TGTGCCTCCTACTCCCTAGGGGAGGCGAACACTGAAGCTTTCTTT. Protein sequence: CASYSLGEANTEAFF.

The sample holds a few counts of this clonotype. The chain uses TRBV7-9 and TRBJ2-3; TRBD1 agrees at 7 bases. Germline V gene sequence: CDR1 SEHNR, CDR2 FQNEAQ (reference sequence). The CDR3 has 15 amino acids. The ends lost 4 bases at V and 6 bases at J; junction bases unmatched: 10. CDR3 DNA: TGTGCCAGCAGCTCGGACAGGACCCTTCGGGATACGCAGTATTTT. As protein: CASSSDRTLRDTQYF.

V is TRBV5-1 and J is TRBJ1-4, with TRBD1 as a possible D gene (5 bases). V was pared by 4 bases and J by 1 base, with 11 bases between. CDR3 length equals 15 residues. Germline lookup yields CDR1 SGHRS and CDR2 YFSETQ. CDR3 amino acids: CASSISGLTNEKLFF. The CDR3 DNA reads as TGCGCCAGCAGCATATCAGGGCTAACTAATGAAAAACTGTTTTTT.

The chain is built from TRBV20-1 and TRBJ1-2, with unresolved D. This CDR3 is built from 11 residues. Germline CDR1 is DFQATT and CDR2 is SNEGSKA (reference sequence). The CDR3 DNA is TGCAGCGCAACAGACTACTATGGCTACACCTTC. Protein: CSATDYYGYTF.

This clonotype was counted only a few times. The gene calls are TRBV4-3 and TRBJ1-1, with no clear D. The V gene's germline CDR1 is LGHNA and CDR2 YSLEER. This CDR3 region has 11 residues. The V end lost 1 base, the J end lost 11 bases, and 8 bases lay between the germline ends. CDR3 in amino acids: CASSQGQGAFF. CDR3 coding DNA: TGCGCCAGCAGCCAAGGGCAAGGGGCTTTCTTT.

The V and J genes are TRBV4-1 and TRBJ1-6, with D tentatively TRBD1 (5 bases). The CDR3 covers 19 residues. Germline V lookup: CDR1 MGHRA, CDR2 YSYEKL. V was trimmed by 0 bases and J by 2 bases, leaving 17 bases between them. The CDR3 loop is CASSQDGGAMRTYNSPLHF. CDR3 bases: TGCGCCAGCAGCCAAGACGGGGGAGCAATGCGAACCTATAATTCACCCCTCCACTTT.

This clonotype came up once. The chain is built from TRBV5-1 and TRBJ2-3, with TRBD1 matching over 9 bases. Germline V gives CDR1 SGHRS, CDR2 YFSETQ. V lost 4 bases to trimming and J lost 1 base; unmatched junction nucleotides: 7. CDR3 size: 16 residues. This CDR3 is CASSATGGVGTDTQYF. The CDR3 region has the DNA TGCGCCAGCAGCGCAACAGGGGGCGTTGGCACAGATACGCAGTATTTT.

V and J are TRBV27 and TRBJ2-7; D is possibly TRBD1 or TRBD2 (5 bases each). The germline gives CDR1 MNHEY, CDR2 SMNVEV (reference sequence). The germline V and J ends were trimmed by 5 bases and 1 base, with 15 bases remaining between them. This CDR3 region has 15 residues. In nucleotides, the CDR3 is TGTGCCAGCAGTACAGGAGGTAGTGTGTCCTACGAGCAGTACTTC. Amino acid sequence: CASSTGGSVSYEQYF.

This clonotype was recorded many times. This chain links TRBV10-3 with TRBJ2-5; the match to TRBD1 covers 9 bases. The trim removed 8 bases at V and 3 bases at J, leaving 4 bases unmatched. The CDR3 spans 13 residues. Germline V lookup: CDR1 ENHRY, CDR2 SYGVKD. The CDR3 nucleotides are TGTGCCATCGGGACAGGGAGAGAAGAGACCCAGTACTTC. Translated, it gives CAIGTGREETQYF.

The table lists this clonotype with a few counts. The chain combines TRBV6-6 with TRBJ1-5, with D unresolved. Germline V gives CDR1 MNHNY, CDR2 SVGAGI (reference sequence). The CDR3 length is 11 residues. Trimming stripped 7 bases from V and 12 bases from J, with 13 bases between. CDR3 DNA sequence: TGTGCCAGCACCCCTGGGAGGGTCCAGCATTTT. Protein sequence: CASTPGRVQHF.

This clonotype was observed a handful of times. This chain joins TRBV11-2 and TRBJ2-1; D call uncertain. This CDR3 is 15 amino acids long. Germline loops: CDR1 SGHAT, CDR2 FQNNGV. Trimming removed 1 base from V and 3 bases from J, with 10 bases in between. In DNA form, the CDR3 reads TGTGCCAGCAGCTTAGGCGGCTGGGGCTACAATGAGCAGTTCTTC. Translating it yields CASSLGGWGYNEQFF.

Only a few counts were recorded for this clonotype. V and J are TRBV2 and TRBJ1-1, with D unresolved. The CDR3 sequence is 12 residues long. Germline V gene lookup returns CDR1 SNHLY and CDR2 FYNNEI. V lost 5 bases and J lost 5, with 9 bases in between. The DNA of the CDR3 is TGTGCCAGCAGTCCAGATGGGACTGAAGCTTTCTTT. Translated, it gives CASSPDGTEAFF.

This clonotype has just a few counts. V usage is TRBV9 and J usage is TRBJ2-1; the match to TRBD2 covers 8 bases. The junction had 2 bases not matched to a gene; V was cut back by 0 bases and J by 3 bases. Germline values: CDR1 SGDLS, CDR2 YYNGEE. This CDR3 region has 15 residues. CDR3 nucleotides: TGTGCCAGCAGCGTAGATGCGGGGGGCTACAATGAGCAGTTCTTC. It yields the protein CASSVDAGGYNEQFF.